These T cell receptor beta chains were read from a single sample in a study of shared clonotypes between healthy human individuals. The assay was immunoSEQ multiplex PCR, and TCRdb's table has in-frame clones only and misses some. The sample shows some 2.4 million clones, over 85% of them seen only once. Material: naive CD4+ T cells from PBMCs. The origin of the receptors is a man younger than 35 in good health. Some clones in this sample may be carry-over from other donors' samples. Both conserved end residues are part of each CDR3. The D gene is left open where the match is weak. Clone size, where shown, is once, few, many, or a class for clones that have expanded.

d_call: TRBD2; j_call: TRBJ2-7; clone_size: -; v_call: TRBV10-3; cdr3_nt: TGTGCCATCAGTGAGCCCGGGACTAGGGGCTCCTACGAGCAGTACTTC; cdr3_aa: CAISEPGTRGSYEQYF
d_call: TRBD1; j_call: TRBJ2-5; clone_size: once; v_call: TRBV7-9; cdr3_nt: TGTGCCAGCAGCCTCCGACAGGGCGGGGAGACCCAGTACTTC; cdr3_aa: CASSLRQGGETQYF
d_call: -; j_call: TRBJ2-1; clone_size: -; v_call: TRBV14; cdr3_nt: TGTGCCAGCAGCCAATTCCCAGGAGAGGGGGGTTCCTACAATGAGCAGTTCTTC; cdr3_aa: CASSQFPGEGGSYNEQFF
d_call: -; j_call: TRBJ2-2; clone_size: -; v_call: TRBV15; cdr3_nt: TGTGCCACCAGCAGAGATTGGTCGGCCGGGGAGCTGTTTTTT; cdr3_aa: CATSRDWSAGELFF
d_call: -; j_call: TRBJ1-1; clone_size: -; v_call: TRBV5-1; cdr3_nt: TGCGCCAGCAGCCTAACACATAACACCGCTGAAGCTTTCTTT; cdr3_aa: CASSLTHNTAEAFF
d_call: -; j_call: TRBJ1-1; clone_size: -; v_call: TRBV27; cdr3_nt: TGTGCCAGCAGTCGGGGGGGCACTGAAGCTTTCTTT; cdr3_aa: CASSRGGTEAFF
d_call: -; j_call: TRBJ2-7; clone_size: -; v_call: TRBV11-3; cdr3_nt: TGTGCCAGCAGCCTAACGGGGCCTCGGGACGAGCAGTACTTC; cdr3_aa: CASSLTGPRDEQYF
d_call: -; j_call: TRBJ2-7; clone_size: -; v_call: TRBV7-9; cdr3_nt: TGTGCCAGCAGCTTAGCGAGGAGGGGTGACCACGAGCAGTACTTC; cdr3_aa: CASSLARRGDHEQYF
d_call: -; j_call: TRBJ1-1; clone_size: -; v_call: TRBV29-1; cdr3_nt: TGCAGCGTTGAAGGTCGCCTCATGAACACTGAAGCTTTCTTT; cdr3_aa: CSVEGRLMNTEAFF
d_call: -; j_call: TRBJ1-5; clone_size: -; v_call: TRBV28; cdr3_nt: TGTGCCAGCAGTTTTCTAGGGACGGGGGGCCAGCCCCAGCATTTT; cdr3_aa: CASSFLGTGGQPQHF
d_call: -; j_call: TRBJ2-7; clone_size: -; v_call: TRBV5-6; cdr3_nt: TGTGCCAGCAGCTTGGCCGGCGCGGGAAAGAACTACGAGCAGTACTTC; cdr3_aa: CASSLAGAGKNYEQYF
d_call: -; j_call: TRBJ1-1; clone_size: -; v_call: TRBV18; cdr3_nt: TGTGCCAGCTCACCACCAGCGAGGGCTGATGAAGCTTTCTTT; cdr3_aa: CASSPPARADEAFF
d_call: -; j_call: TRBJ2-7; clone_size: -; v_call: TRBV18; cdr3_nt: TGTGCCAGCTCAAGTTCTAACTACGAGCAGTACTTC; cdr3_aa: CASSSSNYEQYF
d_call: -; j_call: TRBJ2-7; clone_size: -; v_call: TRBV5-1; cdr3_nt: TGCGCCAGCAGCTTGGGCGCTGTAGCGGACGACTACGAGCAGTACTTC; cdr3_aa: CASSLGAVADDYEQYF
d_call: -; j_call: TRBJ2-7; clone_size: once; v_call: TRBV19; cdr3_nt: TGTGCCAGTAGTACTACCGGGACAAGGTGGCCCTACGAGCAGTACTTC; cdr3_aa: CASSTTGTRWPYEQYF
d_call: -; j_call: TRBJ2-6; clone_size: once; v_call: TRBV2; cdr3_nt: TGTGCCAGCAGTGAAAAGCTACCTGGGGCCAACGTCCTGACTTTC; cdr3_aa: CASSEKLPGANVLTF
d_call: -; j_call: TRBJ2-7; clone_size: -; v_call: TRBV5-3; cdr3_nt: TGTGCTATCTCCGAGCCAGGGAGAATGGGGTACTTC; cdr3_aa: CAISEPGRMGYF
d_call: TRBD1; j_call: TRBJ1-5; clone_size: once; v_call: TRBV19; cdr3_nt: TGTGCCAGTAGTAAAGACAGGGCCGGTCAGCCCCAGCATTTT; cdr3_aa: CASSKDRAGQPQHF
d_call: -; j_call: TRBJ2-7; clone_size: once; v_call: TRBV6-6; cdr3_nt: TGTGCCAGCAGTTACTATGCAGGGAGCTCCTACGAGCAGTACTTC; cdr3_aa: CASSYYAGSSYEQYF
d_call: -; j_call: TRBJ2-5; clone_size: -; v_call: TRBV27; cdr3_nt: TGTGCCAGCAGAAACTACGCAGGGGAGACCCAGTACTTC; cdr3_aa: CASRNYAGETQYF
d_call: TRBD2; j_call: TRBJ2-5; clone_size: -; v_call: TRBV6-1; cdr3_nt: TGTGCCAGCACTTCCGGGACTAGCCGTATCACCCAGTACTTC; cdr3_aa: CASTSGTSRITQYF
d_call: TRBD2; j_call: TRBJ2-1; clone_size: few; v_call: TRBV7-3; cdr3_nt: TGTGCCAGCAGCCGGCCCGGGACTAGCGGCCGGAATGAGCAGTTCTTC; cdr3_aa: CASSRPGTSGRNEQFF
d_call: TRBD1; j_call: TRBJ1-4; clone_size: -; v_call: TRBV5-1; cdr3_nt: TGCGCCAGCAGCTGGGGGACAGGGAGAGGGTTAGGCGAAAAACTGTTTTTT; cdr3_aa: CASSWGTGRGLGEKLFF
d_call: -; j_call: TRBJ1-5; clone_size: -; v_call: TRBV19; cdr3_nt: TGTGCCAGTAGTATGATTCCACACGGCAATCAGCCCCAGCATTTT; cdr3_aa: CASSMIPHGNQPQHF
d_call: TRBD2; j_call: TRBJ2-5; clone_size: -; v_call: TRBV27; cdr3_nt: TGTGCCAGCAGACTAGCGGGAGGGCCTTTGGAGACCCAGTACTTC; cdr3_aa: CASRLAGGPLETQYF
d_call: -; j_call: TRBJ1-6; clone_size: -; v_call: TRBV20-1; cdr3_nt: TGCAGTGTTCAATCAGGGCCACCCCTCCACTTT; cdr3_aa: CSVQSGPPLHF
d_call: -; j_call: TRBJ2-7; clone_size: -; v_call: TRBV6-5; cdr3_nt: TGTGCCAGCACCGCCTCAGCAGGGTCCGAGCAGTACTTC; cdr3_aa: CASTASAGSEQYF
d_call: -; j_call: TRBJ2-3; clone_size: -; v_call: TRBV7-2; cdr3_nt: TGTGCCAGCAGCTTAGCGGGAGTGGGCACAGATACGCAGTATTTT; cdr3_aa: CASSLAGVGTDTQYF